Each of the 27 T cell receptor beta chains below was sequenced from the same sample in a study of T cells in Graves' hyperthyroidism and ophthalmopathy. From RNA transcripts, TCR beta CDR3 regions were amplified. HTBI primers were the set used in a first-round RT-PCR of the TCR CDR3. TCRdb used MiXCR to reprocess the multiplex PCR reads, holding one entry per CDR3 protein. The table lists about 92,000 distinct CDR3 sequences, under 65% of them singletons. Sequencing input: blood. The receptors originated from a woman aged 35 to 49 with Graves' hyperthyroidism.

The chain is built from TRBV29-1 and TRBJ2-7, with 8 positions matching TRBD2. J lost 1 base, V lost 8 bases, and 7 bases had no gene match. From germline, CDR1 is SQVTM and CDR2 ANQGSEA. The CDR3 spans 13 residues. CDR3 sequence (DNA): TGCAGCAGTTCGGGACTAGGATCCTACGAGCAGTACTTC. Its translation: CSSSGLGSYEQYF.

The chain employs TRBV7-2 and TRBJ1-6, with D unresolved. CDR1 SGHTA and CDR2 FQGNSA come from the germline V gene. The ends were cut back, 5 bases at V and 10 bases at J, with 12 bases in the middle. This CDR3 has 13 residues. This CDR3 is CASSPGLGSPLHF. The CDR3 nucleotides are TGTGCCAGCAGCCCGGGGTTAGGATCACCCCTCCACTTT.

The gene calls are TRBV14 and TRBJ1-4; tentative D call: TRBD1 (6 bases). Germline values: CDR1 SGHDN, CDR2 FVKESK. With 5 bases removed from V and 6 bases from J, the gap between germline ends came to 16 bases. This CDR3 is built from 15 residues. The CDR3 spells CASSVEDRLDEKLFF. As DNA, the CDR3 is TGTGCCAGCAGCGTAGAGGACAGATTGGATGAAAAACTGTTTTTT.

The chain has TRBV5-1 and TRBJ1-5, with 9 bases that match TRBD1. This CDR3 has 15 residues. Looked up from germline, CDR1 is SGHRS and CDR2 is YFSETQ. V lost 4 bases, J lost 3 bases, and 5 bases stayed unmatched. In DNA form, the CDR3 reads TGCGCCAGCAGCGTTGGGACAGGGTACAATCAGCCCCAGCATTTT. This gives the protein CASSVGTGYNQPQHF.

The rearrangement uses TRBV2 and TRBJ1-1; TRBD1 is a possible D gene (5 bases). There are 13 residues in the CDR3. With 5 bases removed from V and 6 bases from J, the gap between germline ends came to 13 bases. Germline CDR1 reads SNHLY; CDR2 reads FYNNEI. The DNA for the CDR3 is TGTGCCAGCAGTTCTGAAGGGGCTTCTGAAGCTTTCTTT. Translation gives CASSSEGASEAFF.

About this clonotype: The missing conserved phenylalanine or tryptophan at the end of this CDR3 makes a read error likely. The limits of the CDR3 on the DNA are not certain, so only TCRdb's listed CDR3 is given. CDR3 amino acids: CASSQVPQGYTVYS. V is TRBV14 and J is TRBJ1-3; the table's D call TRBD1 went unverified against the DNA. Germline V lookup: CDR1 SGHDN, CDR2 FVKESK. Both ends counted, the CDR3 spans 14 residues.

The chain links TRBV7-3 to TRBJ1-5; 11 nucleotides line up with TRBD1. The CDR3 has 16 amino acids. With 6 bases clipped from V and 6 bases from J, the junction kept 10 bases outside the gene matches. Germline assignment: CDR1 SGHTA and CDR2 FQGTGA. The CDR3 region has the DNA TGTGCCAGCAGTTACCTAGGACAGGGGGCTGCTCAGCCCCAGCATTTT. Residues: CASSYLGQGAAQPQHF.

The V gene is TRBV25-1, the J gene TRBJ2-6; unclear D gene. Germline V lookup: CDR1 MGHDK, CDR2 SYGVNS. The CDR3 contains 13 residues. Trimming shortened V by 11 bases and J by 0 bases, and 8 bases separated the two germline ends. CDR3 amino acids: CAPSTSGANVLTF. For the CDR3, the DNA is TGTGCCCCCTCAACCTCTGGGGCCAACGTCCTGACTTTC. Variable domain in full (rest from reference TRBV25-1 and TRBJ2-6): EADIYQTPRYLVIGTGKKITLECSQTMGHDKMYWYQQDPGMELHLIHYSYGVNSTEKGDLSSESTVSRIRTEHFPLTLESARPSHTSQYLCAPSTSGANVLTFGAGSRLTVL.

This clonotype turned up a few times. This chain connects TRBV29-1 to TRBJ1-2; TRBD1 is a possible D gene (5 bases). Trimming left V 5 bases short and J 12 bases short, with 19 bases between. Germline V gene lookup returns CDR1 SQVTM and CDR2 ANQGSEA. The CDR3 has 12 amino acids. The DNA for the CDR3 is TGCAGCGTTATAGGGACTGGCGATGGTAACACCTTC. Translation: CSVIGTGDGNTF.

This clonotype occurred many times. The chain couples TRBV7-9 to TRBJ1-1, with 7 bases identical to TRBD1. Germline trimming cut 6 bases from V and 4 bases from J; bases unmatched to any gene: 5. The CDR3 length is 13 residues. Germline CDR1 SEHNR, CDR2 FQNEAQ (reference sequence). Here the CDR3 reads CASSTGVVTEAFF. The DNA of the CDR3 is TGTGCCAGCAGTACAGGGGTGGTCACTGAAGCTTTCTTT. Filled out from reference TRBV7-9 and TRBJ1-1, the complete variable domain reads DTGVSQNPRHKITKRGQNVTFRCDPISEHNRLYWYRQTLGQGPEFLTYFQNEAQLEKSRLLSDRFSAERPKGSFSTLEIQRTEQGDSAMYLCASSTGVVTEAFFGQGTRLTVV.

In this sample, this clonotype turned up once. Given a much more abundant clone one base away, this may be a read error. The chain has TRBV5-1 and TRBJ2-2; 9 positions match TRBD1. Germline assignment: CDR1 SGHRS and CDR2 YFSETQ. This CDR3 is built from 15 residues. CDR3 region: CASSETGGRAGKLFF. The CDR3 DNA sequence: TGCGCCAGCAGCGAAACAGGGGGCCGGGCCGGGAAGCTGTTTTTT.

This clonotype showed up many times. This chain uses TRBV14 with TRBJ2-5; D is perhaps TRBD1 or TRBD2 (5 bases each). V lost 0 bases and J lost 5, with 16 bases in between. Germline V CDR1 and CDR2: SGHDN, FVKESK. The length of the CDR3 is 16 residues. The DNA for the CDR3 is TGTGCCAGCAGCCAAGATAAGGGGTCCCGCGGGGAGACCCAGTACTTC. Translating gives CASSQDKGSRGETQYF.

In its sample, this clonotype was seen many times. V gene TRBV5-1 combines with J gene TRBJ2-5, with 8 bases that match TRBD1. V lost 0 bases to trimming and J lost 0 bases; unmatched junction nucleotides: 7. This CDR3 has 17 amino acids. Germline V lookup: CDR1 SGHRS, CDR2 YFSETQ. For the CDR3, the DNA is TGCGCCAGCAGCTTGGAATCGGACAGGGAGTACCAAGAGACCCAGTACTTC. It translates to CASSLESDREYQETQYF.

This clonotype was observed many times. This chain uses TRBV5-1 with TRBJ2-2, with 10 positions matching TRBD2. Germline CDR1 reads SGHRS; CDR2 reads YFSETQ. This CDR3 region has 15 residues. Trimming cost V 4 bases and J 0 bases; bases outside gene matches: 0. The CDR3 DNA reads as TGCGCCAGCAGCACTAGCGGGGCGAACACCGGGGAGCTGTTTTTT. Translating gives CASSTSGANTGELFF.

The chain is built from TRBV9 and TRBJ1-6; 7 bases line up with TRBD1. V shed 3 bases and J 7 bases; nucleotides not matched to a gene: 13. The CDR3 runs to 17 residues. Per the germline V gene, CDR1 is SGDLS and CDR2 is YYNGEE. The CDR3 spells CASSGRGGTAGNSPLHF. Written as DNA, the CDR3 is TGTGCCAGCAGCGGTAGAGGGGGGACAGCGGGCAATTCACCCCTCCACTTT.

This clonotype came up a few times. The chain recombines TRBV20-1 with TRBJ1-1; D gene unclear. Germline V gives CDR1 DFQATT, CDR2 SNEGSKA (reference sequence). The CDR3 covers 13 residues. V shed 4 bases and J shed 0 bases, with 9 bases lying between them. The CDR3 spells CSATAVMNTEAFF. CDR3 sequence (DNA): TGCAGTGCTACGGCGGTTATGAACACTGAAGCTTTCTTT.

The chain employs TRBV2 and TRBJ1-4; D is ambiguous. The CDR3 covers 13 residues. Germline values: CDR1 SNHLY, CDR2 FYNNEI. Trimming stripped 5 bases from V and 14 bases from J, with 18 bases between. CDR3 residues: CASSLVRWEQLFF. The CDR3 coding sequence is TGTGCCAGCAGTTTAGTTCGTTGGGAACAGCTGTTTTTT. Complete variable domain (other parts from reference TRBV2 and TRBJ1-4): EPEVTQTPSHQVTQMGQEVILRCVPISNHLYFYWYRQILGQKVEFLVSFYNNEISEKSEIFDDQFSVERPDGSNFTLKIRSTKLEDSAMYFCASSLVRWEQLFFGSGTQLSVL.

As DNA, the CDR3 is TGTGCCAGCAGCTCTATCTCCCCTCTGACAGTTTATGGAAACACCTTC. It yields the protein CASSSISPLTVYGNTF. This chain uses TRBV7-1 with TRBJ1-2; D possibly corresponds to TRBD1 (5 bases). TRBV7-1 is sorted into the ORF group, with uncertain function. This CDR3 spans 16 amino acids. With 3 bases removed from V and 12 bases from J, the gap between germline ends came to 26 bases.

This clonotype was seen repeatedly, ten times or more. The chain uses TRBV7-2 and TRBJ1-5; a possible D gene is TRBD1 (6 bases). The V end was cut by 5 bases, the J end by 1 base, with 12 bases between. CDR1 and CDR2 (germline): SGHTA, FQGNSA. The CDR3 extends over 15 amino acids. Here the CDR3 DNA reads TGTGCCAGCAGCATACAGGGTAAAAGCAATCAGCCCCAGCATTTT. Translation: CASSIQGKSNQPQHF.

Here the CDR3 DNA reads TGCAGCGCCGAAGGGGACATGAACACTGAAGCTTTCTTT. Its protein is CSAEGDMNTEAFF. J is TRBJ1-1 and V is TRBV29-1; D is possibly TRBD1 (6 bases). The CDR3 totals 13 residues. V dropped 7 bases and J dropped 0 bases, with 12 bases sitting between them. Germline V gene lookup returns CDR1 SQVTM and CDR2 ANQGSEA.

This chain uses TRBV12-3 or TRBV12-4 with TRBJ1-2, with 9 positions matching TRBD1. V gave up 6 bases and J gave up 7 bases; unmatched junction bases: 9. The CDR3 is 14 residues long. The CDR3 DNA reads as TGTGCCAGCAGCCGCGGACAGGGGCTGCGTGGCTACACCTTC. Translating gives CASSRGQGLRGYTF.

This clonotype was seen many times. CDR3 nucleotides: TGTGCCAGCAGCCTAGTGGGGCGAAGGGGGGAAAAACTGTTTTTT. It yields the protein CASSLVGRRGEKLFF. This chain uses TRBV6-5 with TRBJ1-4, with D perhaps matching TRBD1 (6 bases). V lost 6 bases and J 8 bases, leaving 19 bases between the germline ends. CDR1 MNHEY and CDR2 SVGAGI come from the germline V gene. The CDR3 consists of 15 residues.

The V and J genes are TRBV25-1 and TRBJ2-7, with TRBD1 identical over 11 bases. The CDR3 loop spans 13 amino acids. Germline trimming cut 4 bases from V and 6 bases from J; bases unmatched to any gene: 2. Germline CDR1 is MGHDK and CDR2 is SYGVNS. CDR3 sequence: CASSAGTGGEQYF. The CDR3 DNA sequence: TGTGCCAGCAGTGCAGGGACAGGGGGCGAGCAGTACTTC.

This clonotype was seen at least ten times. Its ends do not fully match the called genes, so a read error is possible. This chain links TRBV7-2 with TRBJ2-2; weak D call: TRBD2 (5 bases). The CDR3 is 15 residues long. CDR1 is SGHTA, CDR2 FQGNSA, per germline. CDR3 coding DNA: TGTGCCAGCAGATTAGGACCTAGCAACACCGGGGAGCTGTTTTTT. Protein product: CASRLGPSNTGELFF.

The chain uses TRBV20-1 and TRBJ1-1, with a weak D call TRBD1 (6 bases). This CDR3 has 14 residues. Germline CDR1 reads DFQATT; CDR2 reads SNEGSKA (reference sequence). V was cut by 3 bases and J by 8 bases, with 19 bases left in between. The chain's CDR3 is CSARRPGAFFEAFF. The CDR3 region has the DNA TGCAGTGCTAGGCGACCAGGGGCTTTCTTCGAAGCTTTCTTT.

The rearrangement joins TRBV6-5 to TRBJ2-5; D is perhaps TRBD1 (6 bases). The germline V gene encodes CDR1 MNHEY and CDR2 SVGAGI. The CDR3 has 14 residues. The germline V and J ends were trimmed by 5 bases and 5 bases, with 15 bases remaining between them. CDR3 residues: CASSHGQRAETQYF. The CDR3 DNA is TGTGCCAGCAGTCATGGACAGAGGGCGGAGACCCAGTACTTC.

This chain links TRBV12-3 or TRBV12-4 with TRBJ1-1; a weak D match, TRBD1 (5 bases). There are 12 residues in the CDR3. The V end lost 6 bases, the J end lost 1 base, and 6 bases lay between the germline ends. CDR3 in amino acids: CASRGTNTEAFF. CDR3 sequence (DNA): TGTGCCAGCAGGGGGACGAACACTGAAGCTTTCTTT.